This note documents a single T cell receptor (beta chain) sequence. Many counts were recorded for this clonotype. Its antigen remains undetermined. Nothing much larger sits one base from this clone, and base qualities are not available. The library was generated by 5' RACE. TCRdb names NextSeq 500 as the instrument used. To correct for sequencing error and PCR bias, the TCR library protocol tagged individual cDNA molecules with unique molecular identifiers. Both TCR alpha and beta chains were sequenced, and tight co-correlation was observed between alpha and beta sequence abundances in each sample. The authors' analysis ran thus. Decombinator V4 was used to annotate the V gene, J gene and CDR3 of the TCR sequences. TCRs were defined as expanded if a significant change between any two time points was detected under a Poisson model with p below 0.0001. TCR abundances were normalised to the total number of TCRs sequenced per sample and were expressed as counts per million. TRAV1-2 paired with TRAJ12, TRAJ20 or TRAJ33 defined MAIT TCRs, while TRAV10 paired with TRAJ18 defined iNKT TCRs. VDJdb, accessed 1 November 2021, was searched for CMV, EBV and SARS-CoV-2 annotated TCRs, with TCRs annotated for multiple antigens excluded. TCRdb reanalyzed the raw reads on its own, using fastp at Q25 for trimming and MiXCR for clone calling, and kept in-frame beta chains. Entries that share a CDR3 protein sequence are merged under the most common genes and DNA. The V and J calls reflect TCRdb's pipeline rather than the authors' work. Recorded for this sample are under 100,000 distinct CDR3 sequences; roughly 15% of them occurred a single time. The biggest ten clones account for roughly 1.4% of the sample.

A case-control design nested within a healthcare worker cohort in London, UK, was used, with weekly nasopharyngeal swab PCR tests and blood sampling performed. Healthcare workers were recruited during the week of the UK lockdown, between 23 and 31 March 2020, and followed weekly for up to roughly 15 weeks. This specimen comes from a study of early T cells in non-severe SARS-CoV-2 infection (dated by TCRdb to about 2021). About the study as a whole: Because TCR sequencing was done on bulk RNA from unsorted whole blood, the alpha and beta chains could not be paired.

Beyond this particular receptor, the publication reports: VDJdb matching was skewed toward anti-spike CD8 responses and likely underestimated virus-specific expansions, missing private and CD4 specificities.

Trimming takes 3 bases from V and 4 bases from J, and the germline ends sit 12 bases apart. Taken from the germline V gene (reference sequence), the CDR1 and CDR2 loops are SEHNR and FQNEAQ. CDR3 length: 15 amino acids, cysteine to phenylalanine. The DNA shown is the 45-base CDR3, in frame from base 1. Source material: whole blood. The receptor was isolated from an adult who was a healthcare worker with PCR-confirmed SARS-CoV-2 infection or an uninfected control (not recorded which). The chain is encoded by TRBV7-9 joined to TRBJ1-4, with no reliable assignment of the D segment. The bases are TGTGCCAGCAGCTTTGGAGGGTACCTTAATGAAAAACTGTTTTTT. Translated, it reads CASSFGGYLNEKLFF.